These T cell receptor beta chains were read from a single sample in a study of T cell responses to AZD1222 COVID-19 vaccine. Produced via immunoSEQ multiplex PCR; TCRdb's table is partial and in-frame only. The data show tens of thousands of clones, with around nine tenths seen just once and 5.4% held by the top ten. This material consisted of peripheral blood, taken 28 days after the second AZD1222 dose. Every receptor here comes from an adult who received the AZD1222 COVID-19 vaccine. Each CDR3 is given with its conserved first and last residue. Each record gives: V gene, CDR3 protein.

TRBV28,CASSRRTGDYGYTF
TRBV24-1,CATSDFTGKAFF
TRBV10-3,CAIRAGRTDTQYF
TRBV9,CASSVGGQGGGELFF
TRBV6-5,CASGVQERGNHGYTF
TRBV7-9,CASSRTGAETQYF
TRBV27,CASSSNRDRGNRTNQPQHF
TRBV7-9,CASSLVGQHEAFF
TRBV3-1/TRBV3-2,CASTPRPNNSPLHF
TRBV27,CASSLRGQGDNQPQHF
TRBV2,CASTRENNQPQHF
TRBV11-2,CASSLGTASSGANVLTF
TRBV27,CASRALRDTMIEAFF
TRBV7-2,CASSLASDFYGYTF
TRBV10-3,CAIDRDPSYGYTF
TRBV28,CASSSRKRTNTEAFF
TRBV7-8,CASSLALAVTDTQYF
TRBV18,CASSGGDYGYTF
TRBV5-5,CASSPGELLLETQYF
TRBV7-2,CASSFPGANTEAFF
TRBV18,CASSAEAGVQETQYF
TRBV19,CASSGSYGYTF
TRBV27,CASSPTAPPGTNYEQYF
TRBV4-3,CASSQDGGVQGAWETQYF
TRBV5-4,CASSLGTSGGDTQYF
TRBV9,CASRAGTGVTDTQYF
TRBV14,CASSAGVVYNSPLHF
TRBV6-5,CASGAGQGLNEQFF
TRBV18,CASSPPNREGNYGYTF
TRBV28,CASSAPGRNTYGYTF
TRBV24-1,CATSDPGQGRTGELFF
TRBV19,CASSIHDRLPNQPQHF
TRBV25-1,CASSEPGRGYEQYF
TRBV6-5,CASSYSLTEAFF
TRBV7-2,CASSPRLGGGAGELFF
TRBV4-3,CASSPRGGGAPGELFF
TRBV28,CASSYEMGQGVNYGYTF
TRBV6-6,CASSHGPELGNQPQHF
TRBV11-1,CASTKVLNTEAFF
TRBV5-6,CASSLGGGQPQHF
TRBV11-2,CASSPSGGGELSGNTIYF
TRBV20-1,CSASSRLGLDSYNEQFF
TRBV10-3,CAIKGTTEETQYF
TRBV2,CATFDRQPSDLRDYGYTF